The rows below give T cell receptor beta chains drawn from one sample of a study of blood T cell repertoires in COVID-19. Measured with immunoSEQ multiplex PCR; TCRdb has only the in-frame clones, and not every one. The sample carries more than 60,000 clones, around 90% recorded once. The sample comprised peripheral blood. Every receptor here comes from a woman of 80 years or more with active or convalescent COVID-19. The CDR3 runs from the conserved cysteine through the conserved F or W. Fields, in order: CDR3 protein, CDR3 DNA, D gene, clone size, V gene, J gene. The D gene is left open where the match is weak. Clone size, where shown, is once, few, many, or a class for clones that have expanded.

CASSPRWGVETQYF	TGTGCCAGCAGCCCACGTTGGGGGGTGGAGACCCAGTACTTC	.	.	TRBV5-7	TRBJ2-5
CASSEQGLSNQPQHF	TGTGCCAGCAGTGAACAGGGCCTTAGCAATCAGCCCCAGCATTTT	.	.	TRBV2	TRBJ1-5
CASSPTSGTDEQYF	TGCGCCAGCAGCCCCACTAGCGGGACCGACGAGCAGTACTTC	TRBD2	.	TRBV5-1	TRBJ2-7
CASSFQNTNTEAFF	TGTGCCAGCAGTTTTCAGAATACCAACACTGAAGCTTTCTTT	.	.	TRBV27	TRBJ1-1
CASSYPLAGGQGDTQYF	TGTGCCAGCAGTTACCCCCTAGCGGGGGGACAGGGGGATACGCAGTATTTT	.	.	TRBV6-2/TRBV6-3	TRBJ2-3
CAWGDGQPSTDTQYF	TGTGCCTGGGGGGATGGACAACCTAGCACAGATACGCAGTATTTT	.	.	TRBV30	TRBJ2-3
CSASGRNEQFF	TGCAGTGCTAGCGGGAGGAATGAGCAGTTCTTC	TRBD2	.	TRBV20-1	TRBJ2-1
CASSEPGSGANVLTF	TGTGCCAGCAGTGAACCAGGGTCTGGGGCCAACGTCCTGACTTTC	.	.	TRBV2	TRBJ2-6
CASRGGGQEFNQPQHF	TGTGCCAGTAGAGGGGGGGGACAGGAGTTTAATCAGCCCCAGCATTTT	TRBD1	.	TRBV19	TRBJ1-5
CASSQPRGGETQYF	TGTGCCAGCAGCCAACCGCGGGGGGGAGAGACCCAGTACTTC	TRBD2	.	TRBV4-2	TRBJ2-5
CASSLTPGLATEQYF	TGTGCCAGCAGTTTGACCCCGGGACTAGCGACGGAGCAGTACTTC	TRBD2	few	TRBV27	TRBJ2-7
CASSLRAGSYNEQFF	TGTGCCAGCAGCTTAAGGGCGGGGAGTTACAATGAGCAGTTCTTC	.	.	TRBV7-3	TRBJ2-1
CASSLVSGDQETQYF	TGCGCCAGCAGCTTGGTATCAGGGGATCAAGAGACCCAGTACTTC	.	.	TRBV5-1	TRBJ2-5
CASSLGGNTEAFF	TGTGCCAGCAGTTTGGGGGGGAACACTGAAGCTTTCTTT	.	.	TRBV27	TRBJ1-1
CASSFRDTQYF	TGTGCCAGCAGTTTTAGAGATACGCAGTATTTT	.	.	TRBV12-3/TRBV12-4	TRBJ2-3
CATGQGANTEAFF	TGTGCCACCGGACAGGGGGCGAACACTGAAGCTTTCTTT	TRBD1	many	TRBV7-9	TRBJ1-1
CASRPRDRGALTEAFF	TGTGCCAGCAGACCCCGGGACAGGGGGGCGTTGACTGAAGCTTTCTTT	TRBD1	few	TRBV28	TRBJ1-1
CASSLGPGTSGYNEQFF	TGTGCCAGCAGCCTGGGGCCCGGGACTAGCGGATACAATGAGCAGTTCTTC	TRBD2	.	TRBV7-3	TRBJ2-1
CASYNNGNTEAFF	TGTGCCAGTTATAATAACGGGAACACTGAAGCTTTCTTT	.	.	TRBV19	TRBJ1-1
CASSLQQGASYEQYF	TGTGCCAGCAGCCTTCAACAGGGGGCTTCCTACGAGCAGTACTTC	TRBD1	.	TRBV7-9	TRBJ2-7
CASRIGLAGNTGELFF	TGTGCCAGCAGGATAGGACTAGCGGGGAACACCGGGGAGCTGTTTTTT	TRBD2	.	TRBV3-1/TRBV3-2	TRBJ2-2
CASRLSGTGGEVDYGYTF	TGTGCCAGCAGACTTTCCGGGACAGGGGGGGAGGTTGACTATGGCTACACCTTC	TRBD1	.	TRBV27	TRBJ1-2
CSGQVSYGYTF	TGCAGTGGACAGGTTTCCTATGGCTACACCTTC	.	.	TRBV20-1	TRBJ1-2
CASSYPLGASGGLSSYEQYF	TGTGCCAGCAGTTACCCCCTCGGGGCTAGCGGGGGCTTGAGCTCCTACGAGCAGTACTTC	TRBD2	.	TRBV6-2/TRBV6-3	TRBJ2-7
CASSVGLLGGARQGTYEQYF	TGTGCCAGCAGCGTAGGGCTCTTGGGGGGGGCGAGACAGGGGACGTACGAGCAGTACTTC	.	.	TRBV9	TRBJ2-7
CASSLGPSGYNEQFF	TGTGCCAGCAGCCTTGGGCCTAGCGGATACAATGAGCAGTTCTTC	TRBD2	.	TRBV14	TRBJ2-1
CASSIGRGMRGETQYF	TGTGCCAGTAGTATAGGACGAGGGATGCGTGGGGAGACCCAGTACTTC	.	once	TRBV19	TRBJ2-5
CASRVTSSADTQYF	TGTGCCAGCAGGGTGACTAGTTCCGCAGATACGCAGTATTTT	.	.	TRBV6-5	TRBJ2-3
CASSAQGAQETQYF	TGTGCCAGCAGCGCCCAAGGGGCACAAGAGACCCAGTACTTC	.	.	TRBV9	TRBJ2-5
CSTPSPNEQFF	TGCAGTACCCCCAGTCCCAATGAGCAGTTCTTC	.	once	TRBV20-1	TRBJ2-1
CASSLTVNQPQHF	TGTGCCAGCAGCCTAACGGTAAATCAGCCCCAGCATTTT	.	.	TRBV7-9	TRBJ1-5
CATSDSDRAVFTDTQYF	TGTGCCACCAGTGACTCGGACAGAGCGGTGTTCACAGATACGCAGTATTTT	.	.	TRBV24-1	TRBJ2-3
CASILSYEQYF	TGTGCCAGCATTCTCTCCTACGAGCAGTACTTC	.	.	TRBV2	TRBJ2-7
CASSSRGEETQYF	TGCGCCAGCAGCTCCCGAGGCGAGGAGACCCAGTACTTC	.	.	TRBV5-1	TRBJ2-5
CASSGAPGNEQYF	TGTGCCAGCAGCGGAGCCCCCGGGAACGAGCAGTACTTC	.	.	TRBV7-9	TRBJ2-7
CASSAGGPDEQFF	TGTGCCAGTTCAGCGGGAGGGCCTGATGAGCAGTTCTTC	TRBD2	.	TRBV27	TRBJ2-1
CASSWDRNTGELFF	TGTGCCAGCAGCTGGGACAGGAACACCGGGGAGCTGTTTTTT	TRBD1	.	TRBV6-4	TRBJ2-2
CASSQGGSPSTDTQYF	TGTGCCAGCAGCCAAGGTGGCTCCCCAAGCACAGATACGCAGTATTTT	.	.	TRBV4-2	TRBJ2-3
CATGLAGPMYNEQFF	TGTGCCACCGGACTAGCGGGACCGATGTACAATGAGCAGTTCTTC	TRBD2	.	TRBV24-1	TRBJ2-1
CASRGDRGRMNTEAFF	TGTGCCAGCCGGGGAGACAGGGGCCGAATGAACACTGAAGCTTTCTTT	TRBD1	few	TRBV11-2	TRBJ1-1
CASRTQGVQPQHF	TGTGCCAGCAGAACACAGGGAGTTCAGCCCCAGCATTTT	.	.	TRBV2	TRBJ1-5
CAWSLGGSNQPQHF	TGTGCCTGGTCTCTCGGGGGTAGCAATCAGCCCCAGCATTTT	.	.	TRBV30	TRBJ1-5
CAWRRRQGARDNSPLHF	TGTGCCTGGAGACGCCGACAGGGGGCAAGGGATAATTCACCCCTCCACTTT	TRBD1	.	TRBV30	TRBJ1-6
CASSQRGREQFF	TGTGCCAGCAGCCAAAGGGGGCGGGAGCAGTTCTTC	TRBD1	.	TRBV3-1/TRBV3-2	TRBJ2-1
CASSLEEGRGYTF	TGTGCCAGCAGTTTAGAGGAGGGGCGGGGCTACACCTTC	.	.	TRBV28	TRBJ1-2
CASSQELRQPNSPLHF	TGCGCCAGCAGCCAAGAGTTGAGACAGCCTAATTCACCCCTCCACTTT	.	.	TRBV4-3	TRBJ1-6
CASSPQGIAGNTIYF	TGTGCCAGCTCACCACAGGGGATAGCTGGAAACACCATATATTTT	.	.	TRBV18	TRBJ1-3
CASSLAVWASRQFF	TGTGCCAGCAGCTTAGCTGTATGGGCCTCCCGGCAGTTCTTC	.	.	TRBV7-8	TRBJ2-1
CASSYSGTGRIHEQYF	TGTGCCAGCAGTTACTCGGGGACAGGGAGGATCCACGAGCAGTACTTC	TRBD1	.	TRBV6-2/TRBV6-3	TRBJ2-7
CASRVRVNTGELFF	TGTGCCAGCAGAGTACGGGTTAACACCGGGGAGCTGTTTTTT	.	.	TRBV27	TRBJ2-2
CASSAGTGVSYEQYF	TGTGCCAGCTCAGCCGGGACAGGTGTAAGCTACGAGCAGTACTTC	TRBD1	.	TRBV18	TRBJ2-7
CASSLLSNQPQHF	TGTGCCAGCAGTTTATTGTCTAATCAGCCCCAGCATTTT	.	once	TRBV28	TRBJ1-5
CASSGSGQIARTGELFF	TGTGCCAGCAGCGGAAGCGGACAGATCGCTCGCACCGGGGAGCTGTTTTTT	.	.	TRBV9	TRBJ2-2
CASSLNSHYSNQPQHF	TGTGCCAGCAGCTTAAACAGCCATTATAGCAATCAGCCCCAGCATTTT	.	once	TRBV7-2	TRBJ1-5
CASSGQAFNYGYTF	TGTGCCAGCAGTGGACAGGCCTTTAACTATGGCTACACCTTC	.	once	TRBV2	TRBJ1-2